These 22 T cell receptor beta chains were all obtained from the same sample, sequenced in a study of blood T cell repertoires in COVID-19. The assay was immunoSEQ multiplex PCR, and TCRdb's table has in-frame clones only and misses some. The table lists roughly 200,000 clones, 75% to 90% of them singletons, with under 8% in the top ten. Sequenced input: PBMCs or T cells enriched from blood (not recorded which). Source of these receptors: a middle-aged man who had recovered from COVID-19.

This clone is a singleton in its sample. In nucleotides, the CDR3 is TGTGCCAGTACCCAGGATAACTATGGCTACACCTTC. Residues: CASTQDNYGYTF. The chain combines TRBV19 with TRBJ1-2; D remains unclear. The CDR3 covers 12 residues. Germline V gene sequence: CDR1 LNHDA, CDR2 SQIVND (reference sequence). V lost 7 bases and J lost 1, with 7 bases in between.

The V and J genes are TRBV7-9 and TRBJ2-7; D possibly corresponds to TRBD1 (5 bases). V gave up 2 bases and J gave up 0 bases, with 20 bases separating them. From germline, CDR1 is SEHNR and CDR2 FQNEAQ (reference sequence). The CDR3 is 18 amino acids. The DNA for the CDR3 is TGTGCCAGCAGCTTATCGGGCCGAACAGGCAGTGGCTCCTACGAGCAGTACTTC. Translating gives CASSLSGRTGSGSYEQYF. The complete variable domain, with remaining parts taken from reference TRBV7-9 and TRBJ2-7, reads DTGVSQNPRHKITKRGQNVTFRCDPISEHNRLYWYRQTLGQGPEFLTYFQNEAQLEKSRLLSDRFSAERPKGSFSTLEIQRTEQGDSAMYLCASSLSGRTGSGSYEQYFGPGTRLTVT.

The chain carries TRBV12-3 or TRBV12-4 and TRBJ1-2, with unresolved D. The CDR3 contains 13 residues. Trimming cost V 8 bases and J 3 bases, with 13 bases left between them. CDR3 region: CASSAGDYYGYTF. The CDR3 DNA follows: TGTGCCAGCTCGGCGGGTGACTACTATGGCTACACCTTC.

V usage is TRBV20-1 and J usage is TRBJ2-1; D is unresolved. The CDR3 runs 13 residues. Germline CDR1 and CDR2: DFQATT and SNEGSKA (reference sequence). Trimming pared 3 bases from V and 5 bases from J, leaving 11 bases between. This CDR3 reads CSASGPRNNEQFF. The CDR3 DNA reads as TGCAGTGCTAGTGGTCCTAGGAACAATGAGCAGTTCTTC.

J is TRBJ1-1 and V is TRBV5-6; 10 nucleotides match TRBD1. Trimming at V came to 4 bases and at J to 3 bases, leaving 9 bases not matched to a gene. This CDR3 has 16 amino acids. Germline V lookup: CDR1 SGHDT, CDR2 YYEEEE. CDR3 bases: TGTGCCAGCAGCAAGACAGGGGGCTTTACCTACACTGAAGCTTTCTTT. This gives the protein CASSKTGGFTYTEAFF.

The chain has TRBV12-5 and TRBJ2-2, with D maybe TRBD1 (6 bases). Germline CDR1 LGHNT, CDR2 FRNRAP. V dropped 2 bases and J dropped 5 bases, with 6 bases sitting between them. The CDR3 totals 13 residues. The CDR3 spells CASGLTGTGELFF. CDR3 DNA: TGTGCTAGTGGTTTGACAGGGACCGGGGAGCTGTTTTTT.

The rearrangement uses TRBV12-5 and TRBJ1-5; D is unresolved. Germline V lookup: CDR1 LGHNT, CDR2 FRNRAP. The CDR3 has 13 residues. V shed 4 bases and J shed 4 bases, with 8 bases lying between them. CDR3 protein: CASGSQINQPQHF. The DNA of the CDR3 is TGTGCTAGTGGTTCCCAGATTAATCAGCCCCAGCATTTT.

There are a few counts of this clone. This chain connects TRBV5-4 to TRBJ1-1, with D possibly being TRBD1 (6 bases). Germline CDR1 reads SGHNT; CDR2 reads YYREEE (reference sequence). CDR3 length equals 15 residues. Trimming took 4 bases from V and 2 from J, leaving 15 bases between them. The CDR3 bases are TGTGCCAGCAGCGTCGACCCACAGGGTAACACTGAAGCTTTCTTT. Encoded protein: CASSVDPQGNTEAFF. Complete variable domain (other parts from reference TRBV5-4 and TRBJ1-1): ETGVTQSPTHLIKTRGQQVTLRCSSQSGHNTVSWYQQALGQGPQFIFQYYREEENGRGNFPPRFSGLQFPNYSSELNVNALELDDSALYLCASSVDPQGNTEAFFGQGTRLTVV.

The genes are TRBV19 and TRBJ1-5; a possible D gene is TRBD1 (6 bases). CDR1 is LNHDA and CDR2 is SQIVND in the germline V gene (reference sequence). The V gene lost 1 base and the J gene lost 0 bases, with 10 bases spanning the gap. This CDR3 is 16 amino acids long. CDR3 in amino acids: CASSIVQGYSNQPQHF. The CDR3 DNA is TGTGCCAGTAGTATAGTCCAGGGGTATAGCAATCAGCCCCAGCATTTT.

The chain is built from TRBV28 and TRBJ2-7; 7 nucleotides line up with TRBD2. The germline V gene encodes CDR1 MDHEN and CDR2 SYDVKM. CDR3 length: 16 amino acids. Germline trimming cut 3 bases from V and 2 bases from J; bases unmatched to any gene: 10. CDR3 protein: CASSFFRRAGTYEQYF. The CDR3 DNA is TGTGCCAGCAGTTTTTTTAGGCGAGCGGGGACCTACGAGCAGTACTTC.

J is TRBJ1-1 and V is TRBV7-8, with D tentatively TRBD1 (5 bases). Trimming stripped 5 bases from V and 1 base from J, with 8 bases between. This CDR3 has 13 residues. Per germline, CDR1 SGHVS and CDR2 FQNEAQ. The DNA for the CDR3 is TGTGCCAGCAGCCGCGGACAGAACACTGAAGCTTTCTTT. This translates into CASSRGQNTEAFF.

The gene calls are TRBV2 and TRBJ1-5; the D is unclear. CDR1 and CDR2 from the germline V gene are SNHLY and FYNNEI. The ends were cut back, 3 bases at V and 2 bases at J, with 8 bases in the middle. CDR3 length: 14 amino acids. As DNA, the CDR3 is TGTGCCAGCAGTGAGGAGGGAGGCAATCAGCCCCAGCATTTT. This sequence encodes CASSEEGGNQPQHF.

DNA for the CDR3: TGCGCCAGCAGCCCACCAGAGGGCTATGGCTACACCTTC. Its protein product is CASSPPEGYGYTF. The gene calls are TRBV4-1 and TRBJ1-2; D is unresolved. This CDR3 has 13 residues. Germline CDR1 reads MGHRA; CDR2 reads YSYEKL. V lost 4 bases to trimming and J lost 4 bases, with 10 bases between them.

This chain connects TRBV2 to TRBJ1-1; tentatively, D is TRBD1 (6 bases). The CDR3 has 14 amino acids. Trimming cost V 4 bases and J 5 bases, with 14 bases left between them. The germline CDR1 and CDR2 sequences are SNHLY and FYNNEI. In DNA, the CDR3 is TGTGCCAGCAGTGCTAGAGGGGGAGTTACTGAAGCTTTCTTT. This gives the protein CASSARGGVTEAFF. Using reference TRBV2 and TRBJ1-1 for the parts outside the CDR3, the full variable domain is EPEVTQTPSHQVTQMGQEVILRCVPISNHLYFYWYRQILGQKVEFLVSFYNNEISEKSEIFDDQFSVERPDGSNFTLKIRSTKLEDSAMYFCASSARGGVTEAFFGQGTRLTVV.

The chain has TRBV28 and TRBJ2-1, with 9 bases lining up with TRBD1. The V gene's germline CDR1 is MDHEN and CDR2 SYDVKM. With 3 bases clipped from V and 5 bases from J, the junction kept 8 bases outside the gene matches. This CDR3 region has 16 residues. The CDR3 region has the DNA TGTGCCAGCAGTTTGTTTTCGGGACAGGGCGACAATGAGCAGTTCTTC. It specifies CASSLFSGQGDNEQFF.

The chain combines TRBV7-3 with TRBJ2-1; TRBD1 aligns across 8 bases. Trimming removed 5 bases from V and 5 bases from J; junction bases left unmatched: 11. The CDR3 consists of 16 residues. Germline V gene lookup returns CDR1 SGHTA and CDR2 FQGTGA. The CDR3, as DNA: TGTGCCAGCAGCACATCTGGACAGGGTCCCCACAATGAGCAGTTCTTC. Translation gives CASSTSGQGPHNEQFF.

This sequence joins TRBV24-1 and TRBJ2-1; 7 positions match TRBD2. CDR1 is KGHDR, CDR2 SFDVKD, per germline. After removal of 6 bases from V and 5 bases from J, the junction contained 9 bases not matched to a gene. The CDR3 extends over 15 amino acids. The CDR3 spells CATSFGTNINNEQFF. CDR3 DNA: TGTGCCACCAGTTTCGGGACTAATATCAACAATGAGCAGTTCTTC.

The chain combines TRBV3-1 (or the pseudogene TRBV3-2) with TRBJ1-2; 10 nucleotides align to TRBD1. This CDR3 contains 14 residues. V trimming: 4 bases; J trimming: 8 bases; junction bases outside the gene matches: 7. Germline values: CDR1 LGHDT, CDR2 YNNKEL (reference sequence). Here the CDR3 DNA reads TGTGCCAGCAGCCCACGGACAGGGGGAGGCGGCTACACCTTC. This encodes CASSPRTGGGGYTF.

V is TRBV19 and J is TRBJ2-1; 11 bases line up with TRBD2. This CDR3 contains 14 residues. Per the germline V gene, CDR1 is LNHDA and CDR2 is SQIVND (reference sequence). V dropped 5 bases and J dropped 6; count of bases not matched to a gene: 3. The CDR3 nucleotides are TGTGCCAGTAGTGTAGGACTAGCGGGCAATGAGCAGTTCTTC. Residues: CASSVGLAGNEQFF.

The V gene is TRBV5-1, the J gene TRBJ1-1, with TRBD1 as a possible D gene (6 bases). CDR1 SGHRS and CDR2 YFSETQ come from the germline V gene. V shed 0 bases and J shed 4 bases, with 16 bases lying between them. This CDR3 comprises 16 residues. CDR3 bases: TGCGCCAGCAGCTTGGGGTGGGGGCTCGGATCCACTGAAGCTTTCTTT. The encoded protein is CASSLGWGLGSTEAFF.

The J gene is TRBJ1-2, the V gene TRBV6-5; D unclear. Between the trimmed V and J ends, which lost 6 bases and 4 bases, there was a span of 9 bases. Germline CDR1 MNHEY, CDR2 SVGAGI. This CDR3 region has 12 residues. CDR3 sequence reads: CASSSGIYGYTF. The CDR3 DNA follows: TGTGCCAGCAGCTCCGGGATCTATGGCTACACCTTC.

The chain recombines TRBV18 with TRBJ2-5; TRBD2 agrees at 10 bases. CDR1 is KGHSH, CDR2 LQKENI, per germline. V was clipped by 3 bases and J by 4 bases; unmatched bases: 5. This CDR3 contains 15 residues. CDR3 amino acids: CASSPEGLAAETQYF. The CDR3 nucleotides are TGTGCCAGCTCACCGGAAGGACTAGCGGCAGAGACCCAGTACTTC. Based on the CDR3 plus reference TRBV18 and TRBJ2-5, the full variable domain is NAGVMQNPRHLVRRRGQEARLRCSPMKGHSHVYWYRQLPEEGLKFMVYLQKENIIDESGMPKERFSAEFPKEGPSILRIQQVVRGDSAAYFCASSPEGLAAETQYFGPGTRLLVL.